This T cell receptor beta chain was recorded in a study of PD-L1 blockade in urothelial cancer. For the study at large: Men with urothelial cancer arising in the bladder made up most of the 29 patients. Counts from blood samples showed a median of roughly 150,000 T cells.

Using immunoSEQ multiplex PCR, the repertoire was profiled, and TCRdb retains in-frame clones only, with some absent. Of some 50,000 clones in the sample, roughly 88% were seen once. Described time point: peripheral blood 6 weeks after treatment start. Locally advanced or metastatic urothelial carcinoma was diagnosed in the patients. The CDR3 is 15 amino acids. Germline trimming cut 0 bases from V and 8 bases from J; bases unmatched to any gene: 3. The germline V gene has CDR1 SGDLS and CDR2 YYNGEE. The sequencing used PBMCs, collected around atezolizumab (anti-PD-L1) treatment. The J gene is TRBJ2-1, the V gene TRBV9, with 12 bases that match TRBD2. The receptor comes from a man in his fifties with urothelial cancer. The CDR3 spells CASSVGPSGGDEQFF. The CDR3 DNA is TGTGCCAGCAGCGTAGGCCCTAGCGGGGGGGATGAGCAGTTCTTC.